This TCR beta chain emerged from a study of T-cell reconstitution after alpha-beta-depleted transplantation in children. Points on this clonotype: Its specificity is not known.

Study-level results: At the one-year point after transplant, T-cell counts and TCRbeta diversity were found to come mostly from T cells that had been newly produced. Reportedly, alpha-beta T cells present about two months post-transplant originated from several hundred expanded clones of graft origin. Elevated TCRbeta diversity at day 60 was traced, in some patients, to surviving recipient T cells and thymic progenitors.

TCRbeta library preparation incorporated unique molecular identifiers. TCRdb fed the PCR reads into MiXCR, producing one record per CDR3 protein. The data show about 610,000 distinct CDR3 sequences, with about a quarter seen just once and under 45% held by the top ten. V lost 1 base and J 1 base, leaving 8 bases between the germline ends. Germline lookup yields CDR1 SGHRS and CDR2 YFSETQ. The CDR3 sequence is 15 residues long. The sequence was collected from a boy under two years old with Wiskott-Aldrich syndrome, due to receive a stem cell transplant. The specimen was PBMCs, collected before TCRalphabeta/CD19-depleted stem cell transplant. The chain is built from TRBV5-1 and TRBJ2-2; the D is unclear. The CDR3 loop reads CASSLLGENTGELFF. For the CDR3, the DNA is TGCGCCAGCAGCTTGTTGGGCGAGAACACCGGGGAGCTGTTTTTT.